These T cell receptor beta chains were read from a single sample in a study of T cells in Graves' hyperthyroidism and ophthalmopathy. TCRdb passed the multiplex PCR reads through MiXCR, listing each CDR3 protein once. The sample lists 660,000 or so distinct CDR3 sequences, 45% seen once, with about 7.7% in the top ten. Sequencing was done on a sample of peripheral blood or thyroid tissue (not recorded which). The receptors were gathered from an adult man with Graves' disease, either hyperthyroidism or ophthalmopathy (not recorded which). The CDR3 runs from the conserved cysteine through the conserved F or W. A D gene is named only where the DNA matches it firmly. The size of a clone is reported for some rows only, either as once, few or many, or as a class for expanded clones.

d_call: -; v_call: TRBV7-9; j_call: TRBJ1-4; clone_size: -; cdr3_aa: CAGRRILPEEKLFF; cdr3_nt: TGTGCAGGACGCCGGATACTCCCCGAAGAAAAACTGTTTTTT
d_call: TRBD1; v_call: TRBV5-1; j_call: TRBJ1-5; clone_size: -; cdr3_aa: CASSTGQAGQPQHF; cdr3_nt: TGCGCCAGCAGTACGGGACAGGCTGGGCAGCCCCAGCATTTT
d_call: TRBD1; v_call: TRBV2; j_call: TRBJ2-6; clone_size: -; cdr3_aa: CASSEALLGTGDGANVLTF; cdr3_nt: TGTGCCAGCAGTGAAGCGCTTCTAGGGACAGGGGACGGGGCCAACGTCCTGACTTTC
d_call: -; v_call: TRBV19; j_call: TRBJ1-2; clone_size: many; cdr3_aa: CASSTDSLYGYTF; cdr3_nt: TGTGCCAGTAGTACCGACAGCCTCTATGGCTACACCTTC
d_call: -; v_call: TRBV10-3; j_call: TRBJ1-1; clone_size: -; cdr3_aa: CAIIEGHEAFF; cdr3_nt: TGTGCCATCATCGAAGGGCATGAAGCTTTCTTT
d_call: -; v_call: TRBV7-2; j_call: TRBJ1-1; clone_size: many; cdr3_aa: CASSLDPSRAEAFF; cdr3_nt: TGTGCCAGCAGCTTAGACCCCAGTAGGGCTGAAGCTTTCTTT
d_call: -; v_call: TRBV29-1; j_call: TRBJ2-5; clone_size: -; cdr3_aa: CSVGRVGGETQYF; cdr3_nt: TGCAGCGTTGGCAGGGTAGGAGGGGAGACCCAGTACTTC
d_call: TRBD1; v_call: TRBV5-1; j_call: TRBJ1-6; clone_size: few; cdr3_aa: CASSPETGQNSPLHF; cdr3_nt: TGCGCCAGCAGCCCTGAGACAGGGCAGAATTCACCCCTCCACTTT
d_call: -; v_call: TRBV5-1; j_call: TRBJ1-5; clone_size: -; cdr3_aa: CASSLGGWGNQPQHF; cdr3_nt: TGCGCCAGCAGCTTGGGGGGCTGGGGCAATCAGCCCCAGCATTTT
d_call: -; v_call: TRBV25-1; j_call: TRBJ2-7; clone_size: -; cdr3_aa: CAPTNGSSYEQYF; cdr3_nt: TGTGCTCCCACCAACGGGAGCTCTTACGAGCAGTACTTC
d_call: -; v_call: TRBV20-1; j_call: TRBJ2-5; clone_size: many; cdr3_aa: CSARGDYQETQYF; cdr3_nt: TGCAGTGCTAGAGGTGACTACCAAGAGACCCAGTACTTC
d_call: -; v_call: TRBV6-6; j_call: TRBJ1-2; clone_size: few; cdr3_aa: CASSEAPWVGYTF; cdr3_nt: TGTGCCAGCAGTGAAGCGCCTTGGGTTGGCTACACCTTC
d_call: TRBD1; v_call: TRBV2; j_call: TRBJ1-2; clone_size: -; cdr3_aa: CASSPGTGPREGYTF; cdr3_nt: TGTGCCAGCAGCCCAGGGACAGGGCCTCGAGAGGGCTACACCTTC
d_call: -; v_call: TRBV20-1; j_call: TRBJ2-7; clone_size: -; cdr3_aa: CSASEVRGGEQYF; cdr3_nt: TGCAGTGCTAGCGAGGTCCGGGGAGGCGAGCAGTACTTC
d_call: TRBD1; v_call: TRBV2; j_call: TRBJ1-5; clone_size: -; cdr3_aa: CASIQQGHNQPQHF; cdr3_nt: TGTGCCAGCATCCAACAGGGGCACAATCAGCCCCAGCATTTT
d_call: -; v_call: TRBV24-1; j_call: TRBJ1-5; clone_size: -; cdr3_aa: CATSASPAGNNQPQHF; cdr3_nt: TGTGCCACCAGTGCTAGTCCGGCCGGAAACAATCAGCCCCAGCATTTT
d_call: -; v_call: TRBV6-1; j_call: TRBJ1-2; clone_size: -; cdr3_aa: CASTTPDRVSNYGYTF; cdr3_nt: TGTGCCAGCACCACCCCGGACAGAGTATCTAACTATGGCTACACCTTC
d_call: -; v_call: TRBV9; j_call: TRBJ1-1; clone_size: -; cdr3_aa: CANSVNSGDTEAFF; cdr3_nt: TGTGCCAACAGCGTGAACAGCGGAGACACTGAAGCTTTCTTT
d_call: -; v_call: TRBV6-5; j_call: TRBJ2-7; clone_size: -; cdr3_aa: CASSYSLGASDEQYF; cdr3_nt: TGTGCCAGCAGTTACTCGTTAGGGGCTTCCGACGAGCAGTACTTC
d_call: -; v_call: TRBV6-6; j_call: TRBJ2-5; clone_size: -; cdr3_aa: CASSFHRERETQYF; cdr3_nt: TGTGCCAGCAGTTTTCACAGGGAGAGGGAGACCCAGTACTTC
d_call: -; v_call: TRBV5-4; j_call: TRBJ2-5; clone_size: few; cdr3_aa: CASSLARAGEETQYF; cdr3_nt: TGTGCCAGCAGCTTGGCGCGGGCAGGCGAAGAGACCCAGTACTTC
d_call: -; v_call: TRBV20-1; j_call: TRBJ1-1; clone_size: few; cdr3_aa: CSANTNFRNTEAFF; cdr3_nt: TGCAGTGCCAATACCAACTTCAGAAACACTGAAGCTTTCTTT
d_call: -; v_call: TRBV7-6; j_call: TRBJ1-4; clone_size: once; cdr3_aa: CASSSDRNTEKLFF; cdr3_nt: TGTGCCAGCAGTTCTGACAGGAACACTGAAAAACTGTTTTTT
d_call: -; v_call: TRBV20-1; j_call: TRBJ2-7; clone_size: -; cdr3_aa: CSAREGRRIYEQYF; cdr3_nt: TGCAGTGCTAGAGAAGGACGGAGGATCTACGAGCAGTACTTC
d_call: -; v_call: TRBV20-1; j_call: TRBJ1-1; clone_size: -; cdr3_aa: CSALDRWNAEAFF; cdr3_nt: TGCAGTGCTTTAGACAGGTGGAACGCTGAAGCTTTCTTT
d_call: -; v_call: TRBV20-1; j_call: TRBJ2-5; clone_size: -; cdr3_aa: CSARDGGETQYF; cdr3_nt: TGCAGTGCTAGAGATGGGGGGGAGACCCAGTACTTC
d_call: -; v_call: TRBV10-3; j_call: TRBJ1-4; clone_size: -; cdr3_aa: CAISLAGTEKLFF; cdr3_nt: TGTGCCATCAGTTTGGCCGGGACTGAAAAACTGTTTTTT
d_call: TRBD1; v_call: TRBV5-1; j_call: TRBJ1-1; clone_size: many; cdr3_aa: CASSRGQGNTEAFF; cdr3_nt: TGTGCCAGCAGCCGAGGACAGGGGAACACTGAAGCTTTCTTT
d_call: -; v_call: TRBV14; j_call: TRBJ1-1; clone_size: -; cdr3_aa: CASSQGGWSEAFF; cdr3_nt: TGTGCCAGCAGCCAGGGGGGGTGGAGTGAAGCTTTCTTT
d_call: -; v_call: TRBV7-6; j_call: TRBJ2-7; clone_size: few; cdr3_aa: CASSQLFGRQESYEQYF; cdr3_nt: TGTGCCAGCAGCCAGCTTTTTGGGCGACAGGAATCCTACGAGCAGTACTTC
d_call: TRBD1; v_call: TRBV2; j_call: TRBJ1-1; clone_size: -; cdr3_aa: CASSDRQGDFKAFF; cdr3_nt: TGTGCCAGCAGTGATCGACAGGGGGACTTCAAAGCTTTCTTT
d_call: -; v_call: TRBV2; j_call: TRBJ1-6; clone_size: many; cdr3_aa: CASSWNPPDNSPLHF; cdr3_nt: TGTGCCAGCAGTTGGAACCCACCTGATAATTCACCCCTCCACTTT
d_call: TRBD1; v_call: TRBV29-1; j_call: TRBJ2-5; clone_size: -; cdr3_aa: CSEEAGTVSVDQYF; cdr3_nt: TGCAGCGAGGAAGCCGGGACAGTCTCAGTGGACCAGTACTTC
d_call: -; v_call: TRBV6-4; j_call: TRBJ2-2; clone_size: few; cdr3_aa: CASSDGLYAYDTGELFF; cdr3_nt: TGTGCCAGCAGTGACGGACTTTATGCTTATGACACCGGGGAGCTGTTTTTT
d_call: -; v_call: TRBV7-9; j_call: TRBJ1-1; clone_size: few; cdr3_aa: CASSEPGLYTEAFF; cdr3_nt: TGTGCCAGCAGTGAACCTGGGCTGTACACTGAAGCTTTCTTT